This TCR beta chain emerged from a study of T cell repertoires in cytomegalovirus infection. Study information: CMV infection and matching HLA type were both indicated by public TCR beta signatures. The study, taken as a whole, reports: Dominant in the ex vivo response were TCR beta clonotypes restricted by HLA-C and specific for CMV. Pooled public TCR beta family frequency picked out CMV carriers with the relevant HLA.

TCRdb processed the reads anew with MiXCR; each CDR3 protein has one entry. The sample holds around 340,000 distinct CDR3 sequences, 29% seen once. V lost 5 bases and J lost 3, with 8 bases in between. The CDR3 extends over 14 amino acids. CDR1 and CDR2 from the germline V gene are MNHEY and SMNVEV (reference sequence). This clonotype was observed a few times. Its specificity is unknown. The genes are TRBV27 and TRBJ2-6, with D possibly matching TRBD2 (5 bases). The specimen comprised cultured PBMCs, sampled from culture after CMV antigen stimulation. The sequence was obtained from a human donor in good health (CMV status not recorded). Some clones in this sample may be carry-over from other donors' samples. For the CDR3, the DNA is TGTGCCAGCAGTACCGGGGTTGGGGCCAACGTCCTGACTTTC. It encodes CASSTGVGANVLTF.